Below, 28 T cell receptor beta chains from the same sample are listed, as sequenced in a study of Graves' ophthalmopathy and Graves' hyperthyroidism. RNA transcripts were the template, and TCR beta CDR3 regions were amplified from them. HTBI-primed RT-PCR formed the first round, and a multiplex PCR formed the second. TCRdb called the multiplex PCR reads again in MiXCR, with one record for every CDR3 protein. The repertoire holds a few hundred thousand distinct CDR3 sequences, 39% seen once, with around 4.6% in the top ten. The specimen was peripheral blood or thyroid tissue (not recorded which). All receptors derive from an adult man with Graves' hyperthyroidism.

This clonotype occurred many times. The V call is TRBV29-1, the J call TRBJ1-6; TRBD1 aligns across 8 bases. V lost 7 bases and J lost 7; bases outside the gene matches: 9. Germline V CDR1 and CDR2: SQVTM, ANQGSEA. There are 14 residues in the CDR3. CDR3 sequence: CSARTGLDNSPLHF. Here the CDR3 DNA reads TGCAGCGCCAGGACAGGGTTGGACAATTCACCCCTCCACTTT.

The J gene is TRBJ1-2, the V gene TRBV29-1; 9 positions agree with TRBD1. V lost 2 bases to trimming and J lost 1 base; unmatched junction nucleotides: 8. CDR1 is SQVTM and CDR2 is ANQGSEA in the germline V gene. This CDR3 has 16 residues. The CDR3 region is CSVELPGQGLNYGYTF. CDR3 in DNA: TGCAGCGTTGAACTCCCGGGACAGGGCCTTAACTATGGCTACACCTTC.

The CDR3 sequence is CSVTTGDYGYTF. The CDR3 nucleotides are TGCAGCGTGACGACAGGGGACTATGGCTACACCTTC. This chain uses TRBV29-1 with TRBJ1-2, with 8 bases lining up with TRBD1. The CDR3 runs to 12 residues. Germline CDR1 is SQVTM and CDR2 is ANQGSEA. The ends lost 6 bases at V and 3 bases at J; junction bases unmatched: 3.

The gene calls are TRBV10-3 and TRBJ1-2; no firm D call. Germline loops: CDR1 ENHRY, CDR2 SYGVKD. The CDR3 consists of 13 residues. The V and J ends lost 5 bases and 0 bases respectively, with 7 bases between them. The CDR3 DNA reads TGTGCCATCAGTCCAGGAGCTAACTATGGCTACACCTTC. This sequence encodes CAISPGANYGYTF.

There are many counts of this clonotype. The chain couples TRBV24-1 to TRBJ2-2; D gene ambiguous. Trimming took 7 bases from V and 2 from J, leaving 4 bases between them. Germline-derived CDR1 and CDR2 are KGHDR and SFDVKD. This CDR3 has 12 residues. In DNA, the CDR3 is TGTGCCACCAGCAGTAACACCGGGGAGCTGTTTTTT. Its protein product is CATSSNTGELFF.

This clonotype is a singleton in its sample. CDR3 in amino acids: CSVEDSPNTGELFF. DNA for the CDR3: TGCAGCGTGGAGGACAGTCCGAACACCGGGGAGCTGTTTTTT. The chain carries TRBV29-1 and TRBJ2-2, with D possibly TRBD1 on 6 matching bases. The CDR3 loop spans 14 amino acids. V dropped 6 bases and J dropped 0 bases, with 11 bases sitting between them. Germline V gene sequence: CDR1 SQVTM, CDR2 ANQGSEA.

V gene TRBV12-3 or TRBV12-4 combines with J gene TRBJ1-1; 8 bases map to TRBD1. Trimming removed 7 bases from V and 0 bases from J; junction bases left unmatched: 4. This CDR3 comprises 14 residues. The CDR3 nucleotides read TGTGCCAGCACCAGGACAGGGATGAACACTGAAGCTTTCTTT. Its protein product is CASTRTGMNTEAFF.

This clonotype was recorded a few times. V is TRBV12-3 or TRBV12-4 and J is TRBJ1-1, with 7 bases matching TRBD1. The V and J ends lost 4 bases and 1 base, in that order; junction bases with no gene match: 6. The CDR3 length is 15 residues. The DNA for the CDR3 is TGTGCCAGCAGTTCCCGAGGGACAGCGAACACTGAAGCTTTCTTT. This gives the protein CASSSRGTANTEAFF.

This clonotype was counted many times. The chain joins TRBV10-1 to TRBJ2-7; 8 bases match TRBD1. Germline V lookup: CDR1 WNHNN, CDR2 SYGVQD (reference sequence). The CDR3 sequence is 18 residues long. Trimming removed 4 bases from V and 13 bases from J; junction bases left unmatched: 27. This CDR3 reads CASSGKGSYIFPGGQEYF. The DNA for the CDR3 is TGCGCCAGCAGTGGAAAGGGGAGCTACATCTTCCCAGGGGGACAGGAATACTTC.

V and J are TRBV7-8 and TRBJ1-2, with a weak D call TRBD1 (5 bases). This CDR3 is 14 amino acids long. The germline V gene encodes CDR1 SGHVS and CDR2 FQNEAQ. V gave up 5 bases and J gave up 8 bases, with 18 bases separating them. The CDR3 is CASSRRRDGGGYTF. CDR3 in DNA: TGTGCCAGCAGCCGGCGACGCGATGGGGGAGGCTACACCTTC.

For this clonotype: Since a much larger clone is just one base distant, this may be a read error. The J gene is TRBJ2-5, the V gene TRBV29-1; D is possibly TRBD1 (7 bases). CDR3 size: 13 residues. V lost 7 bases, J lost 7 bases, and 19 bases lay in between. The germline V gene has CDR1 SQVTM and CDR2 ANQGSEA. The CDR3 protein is CSARTAQGGTQYF. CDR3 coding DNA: TGCAGCGCTAGGACAGCGCAGGGGGGGACCCAGTACTTC. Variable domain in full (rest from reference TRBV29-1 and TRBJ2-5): SAVISQKPSRDICQRGTSLTIQCQVDSQVTMMFWYRQQPGQSLTLIATANQGSEATYESGFVIDKFPISRPNLTFSTLTVSNMSPEDSSIYLCSARTAQGGTQYFGPGTRLLVL.

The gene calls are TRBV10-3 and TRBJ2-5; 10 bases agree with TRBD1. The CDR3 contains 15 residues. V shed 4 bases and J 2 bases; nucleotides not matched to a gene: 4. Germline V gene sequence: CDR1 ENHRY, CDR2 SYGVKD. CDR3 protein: CAISGSDRGQETQYF. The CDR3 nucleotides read TGTGCCATCAGTGGATCGGACAGGGGGCAAGAGACCCAGTACTTC.

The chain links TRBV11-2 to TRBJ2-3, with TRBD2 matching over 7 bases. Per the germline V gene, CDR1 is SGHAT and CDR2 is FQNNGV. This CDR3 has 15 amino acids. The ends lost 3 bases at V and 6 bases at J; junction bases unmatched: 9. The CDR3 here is CASSFLAEGIDTQYF. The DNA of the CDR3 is TGTGCCAGCAGCTTCCTAGCGGAAGGGATTGATACGCAGTATTTT. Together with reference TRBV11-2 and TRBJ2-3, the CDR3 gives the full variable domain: EAGVAQSPRYKIIEKRQSVAFWCNPISGHATLYWYQQILGQGPKLLIQFQNNGVVDDSQLPKDRFSAERLKGVDSTLKIQPAKLEDSAVYLCASSFLAEGIDTQYFGPGTRLTVL.

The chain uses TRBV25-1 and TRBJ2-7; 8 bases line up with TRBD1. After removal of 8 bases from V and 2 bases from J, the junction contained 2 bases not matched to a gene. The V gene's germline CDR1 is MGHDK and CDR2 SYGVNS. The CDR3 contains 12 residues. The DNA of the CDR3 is TGTGCCAGCGGACAGGGACCCTACGAGCAGTACTTC. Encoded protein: CASGQGPYEQYF.

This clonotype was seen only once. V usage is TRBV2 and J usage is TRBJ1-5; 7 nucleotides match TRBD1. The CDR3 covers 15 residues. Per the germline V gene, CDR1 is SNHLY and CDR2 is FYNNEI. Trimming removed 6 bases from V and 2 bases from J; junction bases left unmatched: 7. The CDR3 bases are TGTGCCAGCAGAACCACAGGGGTTCGCAATCAGCCCCAGCATTTT. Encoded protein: CASRTTGVRNQPQHF. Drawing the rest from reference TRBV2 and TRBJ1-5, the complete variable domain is EPEVTQTPSHQVTQMGQEVILRCVPISNHLYFYWYRQILGQKVEFLVSFYNNEISEKSEIFDDQFSVERPDGSNFTLKIRSTKLEDSAMYFCASRTTGVRNQPQHFGDGTRLSIL.

The CDR3, as DNA: TGTGCCAGCAGTGAGAGGGGGTGGGAGACCCAGTACTTC. Translated, it gives CASSERGWETQYF. The chain joins TRBV2 to TRBJ2-5; possibly TRBD1 for D (6 bases). Trimming took 3 bases from V and 5 from J, leaving 10 bases between them. The V gene's germline CDR1 is SNHLY and CDR2 FYNNEI. The CDR3 contains 13 residues.

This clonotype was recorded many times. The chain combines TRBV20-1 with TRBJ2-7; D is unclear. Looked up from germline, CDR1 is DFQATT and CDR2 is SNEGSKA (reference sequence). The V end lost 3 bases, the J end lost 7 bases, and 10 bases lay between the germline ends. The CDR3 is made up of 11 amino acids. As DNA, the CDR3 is TGCAGTGCTAGTAGGGCCCGAGAGCAGTACTTC. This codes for CSASRAREQYF.

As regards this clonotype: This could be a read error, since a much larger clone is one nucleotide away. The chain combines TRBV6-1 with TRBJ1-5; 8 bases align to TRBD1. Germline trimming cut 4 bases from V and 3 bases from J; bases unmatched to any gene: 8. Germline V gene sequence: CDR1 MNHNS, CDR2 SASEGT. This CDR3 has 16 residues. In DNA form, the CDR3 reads TGTGCCAGCAGTGTAGATACAGGGGGTCCCAATCAGCCCCAGCATTTT. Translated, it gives CASSVDTGGPNQPQHF.

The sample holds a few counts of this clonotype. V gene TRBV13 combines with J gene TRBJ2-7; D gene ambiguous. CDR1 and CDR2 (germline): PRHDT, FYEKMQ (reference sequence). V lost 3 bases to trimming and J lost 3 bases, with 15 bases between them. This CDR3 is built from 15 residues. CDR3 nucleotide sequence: TGTGCCAGCAGCTTGGGCCGGGCAGTGGACTACGAGCAGTACTTC. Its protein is CASSLGRAVDYEQYF.

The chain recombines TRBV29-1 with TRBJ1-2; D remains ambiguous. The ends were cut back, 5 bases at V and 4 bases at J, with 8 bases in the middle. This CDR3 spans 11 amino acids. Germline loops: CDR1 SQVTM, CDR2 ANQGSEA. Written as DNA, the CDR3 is TGCAGCGTTCTCGCGGGCTATGGCTACACCTTC. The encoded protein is CSVLAGYGYTF.

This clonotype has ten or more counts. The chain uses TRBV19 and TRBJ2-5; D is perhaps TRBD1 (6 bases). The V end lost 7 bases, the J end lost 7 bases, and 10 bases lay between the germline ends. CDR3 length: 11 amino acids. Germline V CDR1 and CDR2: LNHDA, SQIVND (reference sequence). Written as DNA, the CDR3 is TGTGCCAGTACCCAGGGGTCGACCCAGTACTTC. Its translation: CASTQGSTQYF.

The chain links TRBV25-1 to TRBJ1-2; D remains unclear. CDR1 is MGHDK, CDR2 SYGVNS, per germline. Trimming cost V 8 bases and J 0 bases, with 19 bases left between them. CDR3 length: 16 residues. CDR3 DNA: TGTGCCAGCGTTGAATTGGGTCGAACTTCTAACTATGGCTACACCTTC. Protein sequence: CASVELGRTSNYGYTF.

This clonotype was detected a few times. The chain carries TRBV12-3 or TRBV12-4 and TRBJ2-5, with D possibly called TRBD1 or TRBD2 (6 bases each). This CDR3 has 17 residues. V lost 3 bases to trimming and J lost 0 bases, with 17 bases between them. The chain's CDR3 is CASSFRGGGTYQETQYF. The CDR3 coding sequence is TGTGCCAGCAGTTTCAGAGGAGGGGGGACGTACCAAGAGACCCAGTACTTC.

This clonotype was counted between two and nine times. The CDR3 spells CAISGTSGSGSEQFF. DNA for the CDR3: TGTGCCATCAGTGGGACTAGCGGGAGTGGTAGTGAGCAGTTCTTC. The rearrangement joins TRBV10-3 to TRBJ2-7, with 13 bases matching TRBD2. TRBJ2-1 matches the DNA end more closely, so the J call is doubtful. CDR3 length: 15 amino acids. From germline, CDR1 is ENHRY and CDR2 SYGVKD.

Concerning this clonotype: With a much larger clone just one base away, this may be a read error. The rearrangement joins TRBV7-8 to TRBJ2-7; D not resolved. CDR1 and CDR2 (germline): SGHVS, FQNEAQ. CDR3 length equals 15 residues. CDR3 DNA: TGCGCCAGCAGCCAGGCACCGCCAGGATCCTACGAGCAGTACTTC. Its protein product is CASSQAPPGSYEQYF.

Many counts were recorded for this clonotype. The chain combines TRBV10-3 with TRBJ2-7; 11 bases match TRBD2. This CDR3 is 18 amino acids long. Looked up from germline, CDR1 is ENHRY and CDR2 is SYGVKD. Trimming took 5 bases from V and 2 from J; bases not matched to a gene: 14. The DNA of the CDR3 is TGTGCCATCAGTAACTCACCCAAGACTAGCGGGGATCCCTACGAGCAGTACTTC. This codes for CAISNSPKTSGDPYEQYF.

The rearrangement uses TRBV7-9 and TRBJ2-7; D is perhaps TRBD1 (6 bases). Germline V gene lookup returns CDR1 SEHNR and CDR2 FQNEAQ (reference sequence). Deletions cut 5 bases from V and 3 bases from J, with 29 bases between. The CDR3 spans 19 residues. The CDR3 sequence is CASSHPMVEQGSEFYEQYF. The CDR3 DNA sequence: TGTGCCAGCAGCCACCCTATGGTGGAACAGGGATCGGAATTCTACGAGCAGTACTTC. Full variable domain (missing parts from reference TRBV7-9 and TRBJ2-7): DTGVSQNPRHKITKRGQNVTFRCDPISEHNRLYWYRQTLGQGPEFLTYFQNEAQLEKSRLLSDRFSAERPKGSFSTLEIQRTEQGDSAMYLCASSHPMVEQGSEFYEQYFGPGTRLTVT.

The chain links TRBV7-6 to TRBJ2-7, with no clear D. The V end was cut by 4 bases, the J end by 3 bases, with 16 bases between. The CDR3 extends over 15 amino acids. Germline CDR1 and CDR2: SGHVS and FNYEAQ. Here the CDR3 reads CASSSTGLTRYEQYF. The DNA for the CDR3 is TGTGCCAGCAGCTCAACGGGTCTCACCCGCTACGAGCAGTACTTC.